This T cell receptor (beta chain) emerged from a study of molecular identifiers for immune sequencing clone quantification. General study points: Highly expanded clone sizes could be underestimated by identical TCR molecules sharing a barcode. Jurkat TCR RNA spiked in from one cell could reportedly be detected among 1.1 million or so naive cells.

For this clonotype: What it recognizes is unknown.

Libraries of bulk TCR were made by previously described methods (with listed TCR primers). A single record per CDR3 protein comes from TCRdb applying MiXCR to the PCR reads. The sample carries about half a million distinct CDR3 sequences, 20% to 25% recorded once. Per the germline V gene, CDR1 is SGHVS and CDR2 is FQNEAQ. The CDR3 is made up of 15 amino acids. Germline trimming cut 1 base from V and 2 bases from J; bases unmatched to any gene: 3. Sequenced input: naive CD8+ T cells from blood, with Jurkat cell RNA spiked in. Sample subset: FACS-sorted CD8+CD4-CCR7+CD45RA+ naive T cells. This chain joins TRBV7-8 and TRBJ1-2; 8 nucleotides match TRBD1. This receptor was identified in a human donor in good health. Some libraries in this study had Jurkat cell RNA spiked in. The CDR3 protein is CASSLDGTGNYGYTF. For the CDR3, the DNA is TGTGCCAGCAGCTTAGACGGGACAGGCAACTATGGCTACACCTTC.